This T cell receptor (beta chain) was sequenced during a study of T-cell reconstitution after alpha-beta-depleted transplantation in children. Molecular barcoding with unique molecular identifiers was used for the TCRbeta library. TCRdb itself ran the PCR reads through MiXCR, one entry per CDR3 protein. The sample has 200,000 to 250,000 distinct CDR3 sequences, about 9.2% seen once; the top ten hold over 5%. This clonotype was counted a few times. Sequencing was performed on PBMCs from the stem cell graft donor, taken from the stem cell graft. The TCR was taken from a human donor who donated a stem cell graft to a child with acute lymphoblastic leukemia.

CDR3 DNA: TGTGCCAGCAGCTTACGGGGCCGTGGGATCTACACTGAAGCTTTCTTT. This gives the protein CASSLRGRGIYTEAFF. V usage is TRBV7-9 and J usage is TRBJ1-1; D perhaps matches TRBD1 (5 bases). V dropped 2 bases and J dropped 3 bases, with 16 bases sitting between them. The germline CDR1 and CDR2 sequences are SEHNR and FQNEAQ (reference sequence). The CDR3 loop spans 16 amino acids.